Below, one TCR beta chain is given with its context. Antigen: not known. This sample stems from a study of cytomegalovirus exposure and HLA in healthy donors. General study results and limits: Most TCR sequences were rare, but some public TCRs occurred in many donors. About 87% or about 30% of the time was how often most TCR beta V segments were productive, according to an earlier analysis.

This CDR3 is 14 amino acids long. Germline values: CDR1 SGHAT, CDR2 FQDESV (reference sequence). V was shortened by 7 bases and J by 1 base, with 13 bases between the two germline ends. The PCR ran on 60 Vbeta and 13 Jbeta primers. Under the authors' procedure: An analysis that came later counted 73 million or so unique TCR beta chains, 10 million to 11 million shared. The assay was immunoSEQ multiplex PCR, and TCRdb's table has in-frame clones only and misses some. The V and J calls and the clone size are those of that table, but D and trimming were determined from the DNA. The record lists fewer than 200,000 clones, of which the ten most abundant hold approximately 6.5%.

The TCR was taken from a man between 25 and 39 years old in good health and CMV-seronegative. Sequencing used PBMCs. The rearrangement links TRBV11-1 to TRBJ1-1, with D possibly being TRBD1 (6 bases). CDR3 sequence (DNA): TGTGCCAGCACGGCCAAGACAGGGAACACTGAAGCTTTCTTT. It codes for CASTAKTGNTEAFF.